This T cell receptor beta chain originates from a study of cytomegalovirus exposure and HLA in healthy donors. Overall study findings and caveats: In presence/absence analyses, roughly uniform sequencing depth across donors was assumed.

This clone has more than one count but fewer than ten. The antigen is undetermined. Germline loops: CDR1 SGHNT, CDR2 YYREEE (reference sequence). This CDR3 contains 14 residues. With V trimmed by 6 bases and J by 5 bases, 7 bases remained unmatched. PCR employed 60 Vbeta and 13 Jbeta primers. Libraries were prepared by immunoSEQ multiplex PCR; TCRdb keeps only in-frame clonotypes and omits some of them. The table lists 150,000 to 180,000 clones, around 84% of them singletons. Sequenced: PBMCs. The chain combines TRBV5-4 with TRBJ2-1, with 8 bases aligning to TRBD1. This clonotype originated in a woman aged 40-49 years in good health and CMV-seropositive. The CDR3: CASTRTGTNNEQFF. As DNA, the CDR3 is TGTGCCAGCACTCGGACAGGGACGAACAATGAGCAGTTCTTC.